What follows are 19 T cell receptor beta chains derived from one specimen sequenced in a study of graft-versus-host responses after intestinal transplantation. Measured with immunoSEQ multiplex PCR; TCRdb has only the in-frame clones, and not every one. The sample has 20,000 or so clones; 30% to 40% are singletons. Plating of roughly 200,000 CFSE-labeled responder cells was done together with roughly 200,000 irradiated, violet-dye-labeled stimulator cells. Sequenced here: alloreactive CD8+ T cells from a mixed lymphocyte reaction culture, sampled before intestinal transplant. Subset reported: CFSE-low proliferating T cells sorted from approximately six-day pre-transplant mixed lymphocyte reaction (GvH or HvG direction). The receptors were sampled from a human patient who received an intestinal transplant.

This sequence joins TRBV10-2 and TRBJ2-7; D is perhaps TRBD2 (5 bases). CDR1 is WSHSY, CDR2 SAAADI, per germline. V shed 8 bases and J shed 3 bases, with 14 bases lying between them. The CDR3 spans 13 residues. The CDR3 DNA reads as TGCGCCAGCTCTGACGGGATCCACTACGAGCAGTACTTC. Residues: CASSDGIHYEQYF.

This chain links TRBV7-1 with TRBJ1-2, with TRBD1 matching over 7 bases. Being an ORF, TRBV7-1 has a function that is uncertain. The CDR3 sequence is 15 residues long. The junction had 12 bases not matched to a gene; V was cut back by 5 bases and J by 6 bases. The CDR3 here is CASSRGTDQGNGYTF. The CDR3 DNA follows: TGTGCCAGCAGCAGAGGGACAGACCAAGGAAATGGCTACACCTTC.

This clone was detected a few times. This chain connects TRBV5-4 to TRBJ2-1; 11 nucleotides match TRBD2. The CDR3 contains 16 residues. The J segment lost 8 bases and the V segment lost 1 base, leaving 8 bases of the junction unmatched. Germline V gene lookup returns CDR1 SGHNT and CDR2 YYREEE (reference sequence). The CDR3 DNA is TGTGCCAGCAGCTTGTATCGTAGCGGGGGGGTCTATGAGCAGTTCTTC. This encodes CASSLYRSGGVYEQFF. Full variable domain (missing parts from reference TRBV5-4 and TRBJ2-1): ETGVTQSPTHLIKTRGQQVTLRCSSQSGHNTVSWYQQALGQGPQFIFQYYREEENGRGNFPPRFSGLQFPNYSSELNVNALELDDSALYLCASSLYRSGGVYEQFFGPGTRLTVL.

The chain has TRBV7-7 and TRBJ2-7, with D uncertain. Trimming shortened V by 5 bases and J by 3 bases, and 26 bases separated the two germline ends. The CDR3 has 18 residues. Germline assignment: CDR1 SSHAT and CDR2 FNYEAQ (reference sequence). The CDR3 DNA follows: TGTGCCAGCAGCACCGCATACGTGGACGGTCCACGGCGCTACGAGCAGTACTTC. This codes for CASSTAYVDGPRRYEQYF.

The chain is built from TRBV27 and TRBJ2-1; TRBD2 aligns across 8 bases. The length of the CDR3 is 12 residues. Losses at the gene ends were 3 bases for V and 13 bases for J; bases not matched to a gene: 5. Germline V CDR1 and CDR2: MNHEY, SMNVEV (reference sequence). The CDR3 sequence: CASSLTGTSQFF. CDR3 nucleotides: TGTGCCAGCAGTTTGACCGGGACTAGTCAGTTCTTC.

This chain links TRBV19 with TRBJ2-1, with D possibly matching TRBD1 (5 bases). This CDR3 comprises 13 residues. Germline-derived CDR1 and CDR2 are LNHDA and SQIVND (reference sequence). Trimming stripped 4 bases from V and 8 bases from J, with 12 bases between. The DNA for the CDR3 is TGTGCCAGTAGTACCAATACCAGGGATGAGCAGTTCTTC. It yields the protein CASSTNTRDEQFF.

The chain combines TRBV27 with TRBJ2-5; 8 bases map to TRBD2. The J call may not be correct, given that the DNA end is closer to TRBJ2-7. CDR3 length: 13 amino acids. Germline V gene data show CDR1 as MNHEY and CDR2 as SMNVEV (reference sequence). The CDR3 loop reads CASRAGDSYEQYF. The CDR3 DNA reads TGTGCCAGCAGAGCGGGAGACTCCTACGAGCAGTACTTC.

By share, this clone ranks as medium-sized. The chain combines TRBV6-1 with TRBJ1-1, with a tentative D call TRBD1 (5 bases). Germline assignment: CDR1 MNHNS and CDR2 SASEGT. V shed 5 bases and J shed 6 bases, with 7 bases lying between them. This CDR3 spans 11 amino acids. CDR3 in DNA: TGTGCCAGCAGTTGGGGCCCTGAAGCTTTCTTT. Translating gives CASSWGPEAFF.

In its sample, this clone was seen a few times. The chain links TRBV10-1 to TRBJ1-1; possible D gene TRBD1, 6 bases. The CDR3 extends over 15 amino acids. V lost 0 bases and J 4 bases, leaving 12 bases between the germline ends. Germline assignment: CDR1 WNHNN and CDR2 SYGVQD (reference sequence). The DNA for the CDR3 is TGCGCCAGCAGTGAGTCGTGGGGAGGGGGCACTGAAGCTTTCTTT. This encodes CASSESWGGGTEAFF.

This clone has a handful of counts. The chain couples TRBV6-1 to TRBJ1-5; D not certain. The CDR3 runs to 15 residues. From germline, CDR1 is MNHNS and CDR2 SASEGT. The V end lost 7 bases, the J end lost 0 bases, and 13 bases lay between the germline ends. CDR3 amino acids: CASMGTVNSNQPQHF. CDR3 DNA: TGTGCCAGCATGGGTACGGTAAATAGCAATCAGCCCCAGCATTTT.

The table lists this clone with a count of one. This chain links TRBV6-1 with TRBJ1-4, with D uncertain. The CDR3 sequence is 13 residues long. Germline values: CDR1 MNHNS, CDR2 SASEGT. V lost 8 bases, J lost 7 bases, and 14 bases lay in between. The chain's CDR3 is CASLRTPTEKLFF. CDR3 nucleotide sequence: TGTGCCAGCCTAAGGACCCCGACTGAAAAACTGTTTTTT.

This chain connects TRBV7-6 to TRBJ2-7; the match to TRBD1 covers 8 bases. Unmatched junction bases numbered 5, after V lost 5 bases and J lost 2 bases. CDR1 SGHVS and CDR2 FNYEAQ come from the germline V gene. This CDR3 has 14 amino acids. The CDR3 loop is CASSPGTGAYEQYF. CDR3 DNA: TGTGCCAGCAGCCCGGGGACAGGAGCCTACGAGCAGTACTTC.

In DNA form, the CDR3 reads TGTGCCAGCAGCTTAGATACGACATTTTATGGCTACACCTTC. Translating gives CASSLDTTFYGYTF. V is TRBV7-2 and J is TRBJ1-2, with D unresolved. The CDR3 totals 14 residues. V lost 1 base to trimming and J lost 5 bases, with 11 bases between them. Germline V gene lookup returns CDR1 SGHTA and CDR2 FQGNSA.

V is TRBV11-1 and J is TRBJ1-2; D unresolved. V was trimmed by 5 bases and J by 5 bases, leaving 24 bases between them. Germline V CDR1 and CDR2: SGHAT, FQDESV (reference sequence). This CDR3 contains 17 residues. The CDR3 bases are TGTGCCAGCAGCCAGGACGGATTCCACCCAGAGAATTATGGCTACACCTTC. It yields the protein CASSQDGFHPENYGYTF.

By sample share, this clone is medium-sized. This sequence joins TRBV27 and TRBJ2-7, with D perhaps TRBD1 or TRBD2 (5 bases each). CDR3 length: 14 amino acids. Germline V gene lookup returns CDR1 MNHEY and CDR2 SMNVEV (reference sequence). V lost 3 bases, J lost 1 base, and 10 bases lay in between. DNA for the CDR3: TGTGCCAGCAGTTTGGGAGCAGGGTCCTACGAGCAGTACTTC. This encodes CASSLGAGSYEQYF.

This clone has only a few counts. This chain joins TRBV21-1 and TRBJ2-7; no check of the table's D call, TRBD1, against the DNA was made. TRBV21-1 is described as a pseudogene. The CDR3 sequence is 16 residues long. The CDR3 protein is CASSTFDRGDSYEQYF. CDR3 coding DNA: TGTGCCAGCAGCACCTTCGACAGGGGGGATTCCTACGAGCAGTACTTC.

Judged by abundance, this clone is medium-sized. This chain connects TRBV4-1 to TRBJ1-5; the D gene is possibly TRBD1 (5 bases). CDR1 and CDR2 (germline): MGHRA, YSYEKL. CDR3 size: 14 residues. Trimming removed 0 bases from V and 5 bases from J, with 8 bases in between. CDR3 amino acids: CASSQDQGYQPQHF. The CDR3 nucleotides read TGCGCCAGCAGCCAAGACCAGGGCTATCAGCCCCAGCATTTT.

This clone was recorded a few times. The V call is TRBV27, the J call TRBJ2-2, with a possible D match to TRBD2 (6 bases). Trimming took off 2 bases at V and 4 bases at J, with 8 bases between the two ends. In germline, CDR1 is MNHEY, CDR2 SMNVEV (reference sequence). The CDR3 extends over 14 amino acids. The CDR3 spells CASSLLSGTGELFF. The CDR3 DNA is TGTGCCAGCAGTTTACTTAGCGGCACCGGGGAGCTGTTTTTT.

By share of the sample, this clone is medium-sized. The CDR3 spells CASSQLAGLQETQYF. The DNA of the CDR3 is TGCGCCAGCAGCCAACTAGCGGGGCTCCAAGAGACCCAGTACTTC. The V and J genes are TRBV4-1 and TRBJ2-5; 9 bases fit TRBD2. V was clipped by 2 bases and J by 1 base; unmatched bases: 2. Germline V lookup: CDR1 MGHRA, CDR2 YSYEKL. This CDR3 is built from 15 residues.